These 31 T cell receptor beta chains were sequenced from one sample in a study of blood T cell repertoires in COVID-19. The assay was immunoSEQ multiplex PCR, and TCRdb's table has in-frame clones only and misses some. The profile shows approximately 110,000 clones, less than 80% of them singletons. The specimen sequenced was peripheral blood. The receptors come from a man aged 65-85 years with active or convalescent COVID-19.

This clone was observed a few times. The rearrangement uses TRBV6-5 and TRBJ2-4, with TRBD2 identical over 7 bases. Trimming at V came to 6 bases and at J to 8 bases, leaving 10 bases not matched to a gene. The CDR3 spans 14 residues. Germline V gene sequence: CDR1 MNHEY, CDR2 SVGAGI. The CDR3 spells CASRLQAGTDIQYF. For the CDR3, the DNA is TGTGCCAGCAGGTTACAAGCGGGGACGGACATTCAGTACTTC.

This clone appeared a few times. The V call is TRBV12-3 or TRBV12-4, the J call TRBJ1-1; TRBD1 is a possible D gene (6 bases). The CDR3 loop spans 13 amino acids. V was clipped by 3 bases and J by 9 bases, with 14 bases between them. Here the CDR3 DNA reads TGTGCCAGCAGTTTTGGGGGCCGGATGCAAGCTTTCTTT. Translation: CASSFGGRMQAFF.

This clone was seen more than once but under ten times. The chain uses TRBV5-1 and TRBJ2-3, with TRBD2 matching over 7 bases. The CDR3 consists of 15 residues. Germline trimming cut 2 bases from V and 0 bases from J; bases unmatched to any gene: 3. The V gene's germline CDR1 is SGHRS and CDR2 YFSETQ. The CDR3 nucleotides read TGCGCCAGCAGCTTCGGACTAGGCAGCACAGATACGCAGTATTTT. Its translation: CASSFGLGSTDTQYF.

As concerns this clone: Other nucleotide sequences from this sample produce the same CDR3. The chain couples TRBV2 to TRBJ2-3; D gene unclear. Looked up from germline, CDR1 is SNHLY and CDR2 is FYNNEI. Deletions cut 4 bases from V and 2 bases from J, with 4 bases between. The CDR3 length is 12 residues. CDR3 sequence: CASSGLTDTQYF. The DNA for the CDR3 is TGTGCCAGCAGTGGACTCACAGATACGCAGTATTTT.

This chain connects TRBV3-1 (or the pseudogene TRBV3-2) to TRBJ1-6; D ambiguous. From germline, CDR1 is LGHDT and CDR2 YNNKEL (reference sequence). The CDR3 runs to 14 residues. Trimming cost V 2 bases and J 7 bases, with 9 bases left between them. CDR3 sequence: CASSQKEANSPLHF. The CDR3 coding sequence is TGTGCCAGCAGCCAAAAGGAGGCGAATTCACCCCTCCACTTT.

The genes are TRBV9 and TRBJ2-2, with TRBD1 matching over 8 bases. J was trimmed by 4 bases and V by 5 bases; bases with no gene match: 13. Germline V gene lookup returns CDR1 SGDLS and CDR2 YYNGEE. The CDR3 sequence is 17 residues long. CDR3 residues: CASSPRGDRRTTGELFF. CDR3 nucleotides: TGTGCCAGCAGTCCCAGGGGGGACAGGCGGACCACCGGGGAGCTGTTTTTT.

This clone showed up just once. The V call is TRBV9, the J call TRBJ1-2; TRBD1 matches 8 bases. Germline lookup yields CDR1 SGDLS and CDR2 YYNGEE. This CDR3 comprises 14 residues. Losses at the gene ends were 4 bases for V and 8 bases for J; bases not matched to a gene: 10. The CDR3 DNA follows: TGTGCCAGCAGCCCACCCGGGACAGGATTAGGCTACACCTTC. Its protein product is CASSPPGTGLGYTF.

This clone was counted once. The chain is built from TRBV6-5 and TRBJ1-1; 8 nucleotides match TRBD1. In germline, CDR1 is MNHEY, CDR2 SVGAGI. Trimming cost V 4 bases and J 4 bases; bases outside gene matches: 5. This CDR3 comprises 14 residues. The CDR3 nucleotides are TGTGCCAGCAGTTCTTGGACAGGGACCACTGAAGCTTTCTTT. Encoded protein: CASSSWTGTTEAFF.

The V gene is TRBV7-3, the J gene TRBJ2-5; TRBD1 aligns across 7 bases. The CDR3 is 15 residues long. Germline CDR1 SGHTA, CDR2 FQGTGA. The V gene end was trimmed by 0 bases and the J gene end by 4 bases; junction bases not matched to a gene: 5. The CDR3 loop reads CASSLTKGARETQYF. In DNA form, the CDR3 reads TGTGCCAGCAGCTTAACGAAGGGGGCTCGAGAGACCCAGTACTTC.

This clone was observed once. The V gene is TRBV27, the J gene TRBJ2-7, with 8 positions matching TRBD2. This CDR3 spans 14 amino acids. From germline, CDR1 is MNHEY and CDR2 SMNVEV (reference sequence). Trimming cost V 6 bases and J 2 bases; bases outside gene matches: 6. CDR3 nucleotide sequence: TGTGCCAGCAGGTTTACTAGCGGCCCCTACGAGCAGTACTTC. As protein: CASRFTSGPYEQYF.

The V and J genes are TRBV30 and TRBJ2-7, with D unclear. V dropped 0 bases and J dropped 1 base, with 7 bases sitting between them. CDR3 length: 13 residues. Per germline, CDR1 GTSNPN and CDR2 SVGIG (reference sequence). CDR3 nucleotides: TGTGCCTGGAGTGTACGACAATCCTACGAGCAGTACTTC. It translates to CAWSVRQSYEQYF.

The V gene is TRBV7-6, the J gene TRBJ1-2; a weak D match, TRBD1 (5 bases). V was trimmed by 5 bases and J by 4 bases, leaving 23 bases between them. The CDR3 has 17 amino acids. CDR1 is SGHVS and CDR2 is FNYEAQ in the germline V gene. The CDR3 DNA sequence: TGTGCCAGCAGCCCCCGGCGGGGGGATAGGGAGGGCTATGGCTACACCTTC. This encodes CASSPRRGDREGYGYTF. Using reference TRBV7-6 and TRBJ1-2 for the parts outside the CDR3, the full variable domain is GAGVSQSPRYKVTKRGQDVALRCDPISGHVSLYWYRQALGQGPEFLTYFNYEAQQDKSGLPNDRFSAERPEGSISTLTIQRTEQRDSAMYRCASSPRRGDREGYGYTFGSGTRLTVV.

The chain combines TRBV27 with TRBJ2-4; 7 bases are a match to TRBD2. The CDR3 covers 19 residues. Germline V lookup: CDR1 MNHEY, CDR2 SMNVEV (reference sequence). V shed 0 bases and J 8 bases; nucleotides not matched to a gene: 19. The CDR3 DNA sequence: TGTGCCAGCAGTTTATCTGGCCGTGGGTGGGAGGGCCGAGGAGACATTCAGTACTTC. Translating it yields CASSLSGRGWEGRGDIQYF.

This clone has only a few counts. The rearrangement joins TRBV10-1 to TRBJ1-6; a possible D gene is TRBD1 (5 bases). CDR1 is WNHNN, CDR2 SYGVQD, per germline (reference sequence). The CDR3 consists of 13 residues. The germline V and J ends were trimmed by 8 bases and 10 bases, with 15 bases remaining between them. The CDR3 coding sequence is TGCGCCAGCTCGACGGGGGTAGGATCACCCCTCCACTTT. Translating it yields CASSTGVGSPLHF.

The V and J genes are TRBV27 and TRBJ1-6, with 8 bases matching TRBD1. In germline, CDR1 is MNHEY, CDR2 SMNVEV (reference sequence). V lost 3 bases, J lost 5 bases, and 6 bases stayed unmatched. The CDR3 loop spans 16 amino acids. The CDR3 loop reads CASSFLGTGDNSPLHF. CDR3 coding DNA: TGTGCCAGCAGTTTCCTCGGGACAGGAGATAATTCACCCCTCCACTTT.

CDR3 nucleotides: TGTGCCAGCAGCTTAAACAGGGAACGCGAGCAGTACTTC. Its translation is CASSLNREREQYF. The chain couples TRBV7-9 to TRBJ2-7; D possibly corresponds to TRBD1 (6 bases). Germline V gene lookup returns CDR1 SEHNR and CDR2 FQNEAQ (reference sequence). V dropped 2 bases and J dropped 6 bases, with 11 bases sitting between them. This CDR3 contains 13 residues. Based on the CDR3 plus reference TRBV7-9 and TRBJ2-7, the full variable domain is DTGVSQNPRHKITKRGQNVTFRCDPISEHNRLYWYRQTLGQGPEFLTYFQNEAQLEKSRLLSDRFSAERPKGSFSTLEIQRTEQGDSAMYLCASSLNREREQYFGPGTRLTVT.

This chain joins TRBV6-5 and TRBJ2-7; a possible D gene is TRBD2 (6 bases). This CDR3 comprises 14 residues. Trimming shortened V by 7 bases and J by 3 bases, and 16 bases separated the two germline ends. Germline CDR1 is MNHEY and CDR2 is SVGAGI. The CDR3 bases are TGTGCCAGCAATCCTGCGGGACTGATCTACGAGCAGTACTTC. Translating gives CASNPAGLIYEQYF.

The chain combines TRBV2 with TRBJ1-4; 8 positions match TRBD1. CDR1 is SNHLY, CDR2 FYNNEI, per germline. The V gene end was trimmed by 6 bases and the J gene end by 7 bases; junction bases not matched to a gene: 1. The CDR3 has 12 residues. The CDR3 sequence is CASRDRGEKLFF. In nucleotides, the CDR3 is TGTGCCAGCAGAGACAGGGGTGAAAAACTGTTTTTT.

The chain recombines TRBV5-4 with TRBJ1-2; possible D gene TRBD1, 6 bases. V was shortened by 0 bases and J by 4 bases, with 13 bases between the two germline ends. CDR1 SGHNT and CDR2 YYREEE come from the germline V gene (reference sequence). The CDR3 totals 15 residues. The CDR3 DNA follows: TGTGCCAGCAGCTTGGACAGGGTTGTGGGCTATGGCTACACCTTC. Amino acid sequence: CASSLDRVVGYGYTF.

The rearrangement joins TRBV27 to TRBJ1-2; D may be TRBD1 (6 bases). The germline V gene encodes CDR1 MNHEY and CDR2 SMNVEV (reference sequence). The CDR3 length is 15 residues. Trimming left V 6 bases short and J 2 bases short, with 16 bases between. Written as DNA, the CDR3 is TGTGCCAGCAGCCCAGGGGCAGGGAAGAACTATGGCTACACCTTC. Protein sequence: CASSPGAGKNYGYTF.

V is TRBV5-1 and J is TRBJ2-3; D is unresolved. Germline CDR1 reads SGHRS; CDR2 reads YFSETQ. The ends were cut back, 1 base at V and 0 bases at J, with 9 bases in the middle. CDR3 length: 15 amino acids. CDR3 DNA sequence: TGCGCCAGCAGCTTGCGTCTAACTAGCACAGATACGCAGTATTTT. Protein product: CASSLRLTSTDTQYF.

The chain employs TRBV6-5 and TRBJ1-1, with 8 bases lining up with TRBD1. The CDR3 is made up of 16 amino acids. Germline loops: CDR1 MNHEY, CDR2 SVGAGI. V lost 0 bases and J lost 7; bases outside the gene matches: 10. The CDR3 is CASSYSATGAQGEAFF. The CDR3 DNA is TGTGCCAGCAGTTACTCGGCGACAGGGGCCCAAGGTGAAGCTTTCTTT.

The chain has TRBV30 and TRBJ1-2, with D unresolved. V was clipped by 4 bases and J by 4 bases, with 7 bases between them. This CDR3 region has 11 residues. Germline V gives CDR1 GTSNPN, CDR2 SVGIG (reference sequence). Written as DNA, the CDR3 is TGTGCCTGGATGCGTGGCTATGGCTACACCTTC. Translation gives CAWMRGYGYTF.

This sequence joins TRBV6-5 and TRBJ2-7; TRBD1 is a possible D gene (6 bases). Between the trimmed V and J ends, which lost 7 bases and 1 base, there was a span of 14 bases. The CDR3 runs to 14 residues. CDR1 MNHEY and CDR2 SVGAGI come from the germline V gene. This chain's CDR3 is CASTRDTLSYEQYF. CDR3 sequence (DNA): TGTGCCAGCACTCGGGACACCCTATCCTACGAGCAGTACTTC.

V usage is TRBV27 and J usage is TRBJ2-7, with TRBD2 identical over 11 bases. Germline CDR1 MNHEY, CDR2 SMNVEV (reference sequence). This CDR3 region has 15 residues. With V trimmed by 8 bases and J by 6 bases, 12 bases remained unmatched. CDR3 in amino acids: CASRLEGLAVFEQYF. In DNA, the CDR3 is TGTGCCAGCCGCTTAGAGGGACTAGCGGTGTTCGAGCAGTACTTC.

The genes are TRBV2 and TRBJ1-4, with D maybe TRBD1 (5 bases). Trimming removed 10 bases from V and 5 bases from J, with 14 bases in between. The CDR3 is 13 amino acids. Germline CDR1 and CDR2: SNHLY and FYNNEI. The CDR3 loop is CATVRGLNEKLFF. CDR3 bases: TGTGCCACCGTGCGGGGCTTAAATGAAAAACTGTTTTTT.

The rearrangement uses TRBV7-2 and TRBJ1-5; 8 nucleotides match TRBD1. This CDR3 has 13 amino acids. After removal of 6 bases from V and 4 bases from J, the junction contained 2 bases not matched to a gene. CDR1 is SGHTA and CDR2 is FQGNSA in the germline V gene. DNA of the CDR3: TGTGCCAGCAGTGACAGGGGTAATCAGCCCCAGCATTTT. This codes for CASSDRGNQPQHF.

The J gene is TRBJ2-2, the V gene TRBV24-1, with D unresolved. Germline lookup yields CDR1 KGHDR and CDR2 SFDVKD. The ends were cut back, 1 base at V and 7 bases at J, with 6 bases in the middle. This CDR3 region has 13 residues. CDR3 in amino acids: CATSDFENGELFF. CDR3 DNA sequence: TGTGCCACCAGTGATTTTGAGAACGGGGAGCTGTTTTTT.

This rearrangement joins TRBV29-1 to TRBJ2-1; 15 bases agree with TRBD2. V lost 5 bases and J lost 5; bases outside the gene matches: 4. In germline, CDR1 is SQVTM, CDR2 ANQGSEA. CDR3 length: 15 residues. This CDR3 is CSVWTSGRAHNEQFF. CDR3 nucleotides: TGCAGCGTTTGGACTAGCGGGAGGGCCCACAATGAGCAGTTCTTC.

The chain recombines TRBV5-6 with TRBJ1-3; D gene unclear. Germline V CDR1 and CDR2: SGHDT, YYEEEE. Trimming removed 5 bases at V and 8 bases at J, with 11 bases between. This CDR3 comprises 12 residues. The CDR3 protein is CASSHLRDTIYF. The DNA for the CDR3 is TGTGCCAGCAGTCATCTCCGAGACACCATATATTTT.

This chain joins TRBV6-5 and TRBJ2-1; 10 bases line up with TRBD2. The germline V gene has CDR1 MNHEY and CDR2 SVGAGI. The length of the CDR3 is 15 residues. The V gene end was trimmed by 5 bases and the J gene end by 4 bases; junction bases not matched to a gene: 5. The DNA for the CDR3 is TGTGCCAGCAGTCCCCTAGCGGGAGTTTACAATGAGCAGTTCTTC. Its translation: CASSPLAGVYNEQFF.